The 28 T cell receptor beta chains below all came from one sample that was sequenced in a study of control samples from healthy donors and cancer patients. Produced via immunoSEQ multiplex PCR; TCRdb's table is partial and in-frame only. This table has about 81,000 clones, around 94% appearing once. Sequencing was carried out using blood. The receptors derive from a woman aged 18-29 years in good health.

V is TRBV5-1 and J is TRBJ2-1; 9 bases fit TRBD2. Germline V gene sequence: CDR1 SGHRS, CDR2 YFSETQ. The CDR3 runs to 16 residues. The junction had 8 bases not matched to a gene; V was cut back by 3 bases and J by 4 bases. The CDR3: CASSWASSGVYNEQFF. CDR3 in DNA: TGCGCCAGCAGCTGGGCTTCTAGCGGGGTGTACAATGAGCAGTTCTTC.

The chain combines TRBV7-9 with TRBJ2-7; D is possibly TRBD2 (6 bases). The germline gives CDR1 SEHNR, CDR2 FQNEAQ (reference sequence). Trimming pared 3 bases from V and 3 bases from J, leaving 15 bases between. CDR3 length: 15 residues. CDR3 nucleotide sequence: TGTGCCAGCAGCTTGAGCGGGCGAGCCGACTACGAGCAGTACTTC. Protein: CASSLSGRADYEQYF.

This rearrangement joins TRBV28 to TRBJ1-6; D is ambiguous. V lost 5 bases, J lost 9 bases, and 23 bases lay in between. The CDR3 contains 17 residues. Germline V gene data show CDR1 as MDHEN and CDR2 as SYDVKM. CDR3 DNA sequence: TGTGCCAGCAGTCACCCGAAAAGGACGGGCCCCGGTTCACCCCTCCACTTT. Amino acid sequence: CASSHPKRTGPGSPLHF.

The V and J genes are TRBV7-6 and TRBJ2-7; D might be TRBD2 (6 bases). The CDR3 has 16 residues. V was cut by 5 bases and J by 1 base, with 18 bases left in between. Germline lookup yields CDR1 SGHVS and CDR2 FNYEAQ. CDR3 in amino acids: CASSVMGTQTSYEQYF. The CDR3 region has the DNA TGTGCCAGCAGCGTGATGGGGACTCAGACGTCCTACGAGCAGTACTTC. Full variable domain (remainder filled in from reference TRBV7-6 and TRBJ2-7): GAGVSQSPRYKVTKRGQDVALRCDPISGHVSLYWYRQALGQGPEFLTYFNYEAQQDKSGLPNDRFSAERPEGSISTLTIQRTEQRDSAMYRCASSVMGTQTSYEQYFGPGTRLTVT.

This chain links TRBV15 with TRBJ1-1; no clear D. Germline values: CDR1 LNHNV, CDR2 YYDKDF (reference sequence). The CDR3 has 15 amino acids. The germline V and J ends were trimmed by 0 bases and 4 bases, with 12 bases remaining between them. The CDR3 here is CATSRDLNVVTEAFF. CDR3 in DNA: TGTGCCACCAGCAGAGATCTTAATGTAGTCACTGAAGCTTTCTTT.

CDR3 DNA sequence: TGTGCCAGCAGTCCCGCCGGACAGAATCAGCCCCAGCATTTT. Translation gives CASSPAGQNQPQHF. The rearrangement links TRBV28 to TRBJ1-5, with TRBD1 as a possible D gene (6 bases). V dropped 5 bases and J dropped 4 bases, with 12 bases sitting between them. CDR1 and CDR2 from the germline V gene are MDHEN and SYDVKM. This CDR3 has 14 amino acids. The full variable domain, its missing parts supplied by reference TRBV28 and TRBJ1-5, is DVKVTQSSRYLVKRTGEKVFLECVQDMDHENMFWYRQDPGLGLRLIYFSYDVKMKEKGDIPEGYSVSREKKERFSLILESASTNQTSMYLCASSPAGQNQPQHFGDGTRLSIL.

The V gene is TRBV29-1, the J gene TRBJ2-2; D perhaps matches TRBD2 (7 bases). The V gene lost 7 bases and the J gene lost 4 bases, with 16 bases spanning the gap. The length of the CDR3 is 14 residues. Germline loops: CDR1 SQVTM, CDR2 ANQGSEA. The CDR3: CSGKPGGGTGELFF. CDR3 in DNA: TGCAGCGGGAAGCCGGGGGGCGGCACCGGGGAGCTGTTTTTT.

V and J are TRBV4-1 and TRBJ1-2, with D uncertain. V was shortened by 0 bases and J by 4 bases, with 9 bases between the two germline ends. The CDR3 sequence is 14 residues long. Per germline, CDR1 MGHRA and CDR2 YSYEKL. CDR3 in DNA: TGCGCCAGCAGCCAAGATGCGACGGTCTATGGCTACACCTTC. As protein: CASSQDATVYGYTF.

This clone was recorded a few times. Other DNA sequences in this specimen translate into the identical CDR3. This chain connects TRBV6-2 or TRBV6-3 to TRBJ2-7; D unclear. The CDR3 runs to 11 residues. V lost 2 bases, J lost 7 bases, and 6 bases lay in between. Germline CDR1 and CDR2: MNHEY and SVGEGT. CDR3 in amino acids: CASSYPSEQYF. CDR3 coding DNA: TGTGCCAGCAGTTACCCCTCGGAGCAGTACTTC.

This clone was counted once. This chain uses TRBV27 with TRBJ1-1; TRBD1 agrees at 7 bases. Germline-derived CDR1 and CDR2 are MNHEY and SMNVEV (reference sequence). With 5 bases clipped from V and 2 bases from J, the junction kept 8 bases outside the gene matches. The CDR3 sequence is 15 residues long. CDR3 sequence (DNA): TGTGCCAGCAGTCCGTGGGGACAGCGAAACACTGAAGCTTTCTTT. This codes for CASSPWGQRNTEAFF.

This rearrangement joins TRBV6-5 to TRBJ2-1, with D possibly TRBD2 on 5 matching bases. Per germline, CDR1 MNHEY and CDR2 SVGAGI. Trimming pared 8 bases from V and 9 bases from J, leaving 20 bases between. The CDR3 covers 14 residues. In DNA form, the CDR3 reads TGTGCCAGCCAAGGACTCCCCGGCGTCAGTGAGCAGTTCTTC. Protein sequence: CASQGLPGVSEQFF.

The rearrangement links TRBV9 to TRBJ1-3, with no clear D. Deletions cut 0 bases from V and 0 bases from J, with 13 bases between. This CDR3 is 17 amino acids long. Germline values: CDR1 SGDLS, CDR2 YYNGEE. DNA of the CDR3: TGTGCCAGCAGCGTAGAGGCCCTGGGTAGCTCTGGAAACACCATATATTTT. Translated, it gives CASSVEALGSSGNTIYF.

This chain links TRBV7-8 with TRBJ2-1; D might be TRBD2 (6 bases). There are 16 residues in the CDR3. The germline CDR1 and CDR2 sequences are SGHVS and FQNEAQ. V dropped 6 bases and J dropped 9 bases, with 24 bases sitting between them. In nucleotides, the CDR3 is TGTGCCAGCAGACCACTCGTAGCGGTCCGGTTATCTGAGCAGTTCTTC. It yields the protein CASRPLVAVRLSEQFF. The full variable domain, with the rest looked up from reference TRBV7-8 and TRBJ2-1, is GAGVSQSPRYKVAKRGQDVALRCDPISGHVSLFWYQQALGQGPEFLTYFQNEAQLDKSGLPSDRFFAERPEGSVSTLKIQRTQQEDSAVYLCASRPLVAVRLSEQFFGPGTRLTVL.

This chain connects TRBV25-1 to TRBJ2-2, with 10 bases that match TRBD2. The CDR3 has 18 amino acids. Trimming at V came to 3 bases and at J to 7 bases, leaving 14 bases not matched to a gene. Germline lookup yields CDR1 MGHDK and CDR2 SYGVNS. The DNA of the CDR3 is TGTGCCAGCAGTGACCTAAGCGGGAGGGCCCTTACGGACGGGGAGCTGTTTTTT. It is translated as CASSDLSGRALTDGELFF.

This chain joins TRBV27 and TRBJ2-5; 8 bases agree with TRBD2. Germline CDR1 reads MNHEY; CDR2 reads SMNVEV (reference sequence). The CDR3 is 19 amino acids. V was pared by 2 bases and J by 1 base, with 15 bases of the junction left unmatched. This CDR3 reads CASSLQGVGLGIAQETQYF. The DNA of the CDR3 is TGTGCCAGCAGTTTACAAGGAGTGGGACTAGGAATCGCCCAAGAGACCCAGTACTTC.

This chain uses TRBV6-2 or TRBV6-3 with TRBJ2-7, with TRBD1 matching over 8 bases. CDR1 MNHEY and CDR2 SVGEGT come from the germline V gene. V gave up 6 bases and J gave up 2 bases; unmatched junction bases: 9. The CDR3 is 15 residues long. The CDR3: CASSRPDRVTYEQYF. The CDR3 region has the DNA TGTGCCAGCAGCCGTCCGGACAGGGTGACCTACGAGCAGTACTTC.

This clone was recorded once. The chain uses TRBV28 and TRBJ1-5, with D maybe TRBD1 (5 bases). Germline V gene lookup returns CDR1 MDHEN and CDR2 SYDVKM. V lost 11 bases and J 1 base, leaving 18 bases between the germline ends. The CDR3 has 15 residues. In DNA, the CDR3 is TGTGCCCTGAGTCAGGGAAGCAGGAGCAATCAGCCCCAGCATTTT. Translation gives CALSQGSRSNQPQHF.

As DNA, the CDR3 is TGTGCCAGCAGCGTACTAACAGGGTCTGACCTACTTGACACTGAAGCTTTCTTT. This codes for CASSVLTGSDLLDTEAFF. The rearrangement links TRBV28 to TRBJ1-1, with D perhaps TRBD1 (6 bases). The V end lost 6 bases, the J end lost 3 bases, and 26 bases lay between the germline ends. The germline gives CDR1 MDHEN, CDR2 SYDVKM. This CDR3 is 18 amino acids long.

In nucleotides, the CDR3 is TGCGCCAGCAGCCGCTGGGGACAACTAGCCAAAAACATTCAGTACTTC. It yields the protein CASSRWGQLAKNIQYF. The J gene is TRBJ2-4, the V gene TRBV4-1; a weak D match, TRBD1 (6 bases). V lost 4 bases and J lost 0, with 13 bases in between. Germline V gene data show CDR1 as MGHRA and CDR2 as YSYEKL. The CDR3 contains 16 residues.

V is TRBV11-2 and J is TRBJ2-5; 7 positions match TRBD2. The germline V gene encodes CDR1 SGHAT and CDR2 FQNNGV. Trimming at V came to 6 bases and at J to 5 bases, leaving 6 bases not matched to a gene. The CDR3 covers 13 residues. For the CDR3, the DNA is TGTGCCAGCAGTCAGGACGGGGGGGAGACCCAGTACTTC. This translates into CASSQDGGETQYF.

The chain is built from TRBV28 and TRBJ2-1; D might be TRBD2 (5 bases). The germline V gene has CDR1 MDHEN and CDR2 SYDVKM. The length of the CDR3 is 16 residues. Trimming removed 5 bases from V and 4 bases from J, with 18 bases in between. This CDR3 reads CASSPQALRGYNEQFF. Here the CDR3 DNA reads TGTGCCAGCAGTCCCCAGGCCCTACGCGGGTACAATGAGCAGTTCTTC.

J is TRBJ1-2 and V is TRBV2, with D possibly TRBD1 on 5 matching bases. The CDR3 loop spans 13 amino acids. The V end was cut by 11 bases, the J end by 8 bases, with 21 bases between. Germline CDR1 and CDR2: SNHLY and FYNNEI. The CDR3 nucleotides are TGTGCCGCCCCGGGGGGGGAGCGAGGGGGCTACACCTTC. Its protein is CAAPGGERGGYTF.

The chain carries TRBV9 and TRBJ1-5; D might be TRBD1 (6 bases). Germline lookup yields CDR1 SGDLS and CDR2 YYNGEE. Trimming shortened V by 3 bases and J by 4 bases, and 11 bases separated the two germline ends. The CDR3 loop spans 14 amino acids. The CDR3 protein is CASSGTVENQPQHF. The CDR3 nucleotides read TGTGCCAGCAGCGGGACAGTCGAAAATCAGCCCCAGCATTTT.

The chain carries TRBV5-1 and TRBJ2-1; possibly TRBD1 for D (7 bases). Trimming stripped 4 bases from V and 16 bases from J, with 27 bases between. This CDR3 spans 15 amino acids. From germline, CDR1 is SGHRS and CDR2 YFSETQ. CDR3 sequence: CASSATGGGLRSKFF. CDR3 coding DNA: TGCGCCAGCAGCGCCACAGGAGGGGGCTTAAGGAGCAAATTCTTC.

The chain couples TRBV28 to TRBJ2-7, with D possibly TRBD2 on 6 matching bases. Germline V gene data show CDR1 as MDHEN and CDR2 as SYDVKM. V lost 6 bases to trimming and J lost 2 bases, with 20 bases between them. The CDR3 runs to 16 residues. The CDR3 is CASSAGLVGGAYEQYF. Written as DNA, the CDR3 is TGTGCCAGCAGCGCGGGGTTAGTTGGTGGGGCCTACGAGCAGTACTTC.

The rearrangement joins TRBV5-1 to TRBJ2-7; D might be TRBD1 (6 bases). V dropped 0 bases and J dropped 10 bases, with 8 bases sitting between them. Germline CDR1 SGHRS, CDR2 YFSETQ. The CDR3 extends over 11 amino acids. CDR3 in amino acids: CASSLDRVQYF. In DNA form, the CDR3 reads TGCGCCAGCAGCTTGGACAGGGTACAGTACTTC.

This chain connects TRBV6-5 to TRBJ1-3, with 7 bases identical to TRBD1. V lost 2 bases and J lost 6; bases outside the gene matches: 7. The germline CDR1 and CDR2 sequences are MNHEY and SVGAGI. This CDR3 has 15 residues. CDR3 in DNA: TGTGCCAGCAGTTACCCCGGGACAGCGGAAAACACCATATATTTT. It yields the protein CASSYPGTAENTIYF.

The chain recombines TRBV6-2 or TRBV6-3 with TRBJ1-4; possible D gene TRBD1, 5 bases. The ends were cut back, 0 bases at V and 5 bases at J, with 13 bases in the middle. The CDR3 has 16 residues. The V gene's germline CDR1 is MNHEY and CDR2 SVGEGT. This chain's CDR3 is CASSYSRQNRNEKLFF. In nucleotides, the CDR3 is TGTGCCAGCAGTTACTCGCGGCAAAACAGGAATGAAAAACTGTTTTTT.